A single sample is the source of the 17 T cell receptor beta chains below, sequenced in a study of cytomegalovirus exposure and HLA in healthy donors. Vbeta (60) and Jbeta (13) primers were used in the PCR. Measured with immunoSEQ multiplex PCR; TCRdb has only the in-frame clones, and not every one. Of around 190,000 clones listed, around four fifths are singletons. Specimen: PBMCs. All receptors derive from a man aged 40-49 years in good health and CMV-seropositive.

A single count supports this clone. J is TRBJ2-3 and V is TRBV5-6; maybe TRBD1 (6 bases). The ends were cut back, 1 base at V and 4 bases at J, with 13 bases in the middle. The CDR3 totals 15 residues. Germline V gene sequence: CDR1 SGHDT, CDR2 YYEEEE. CDR3 sequence reads: CASSLTGTSPDTQYF. CDR3 bases: TGTGCCAGCAGCTTGACAGGGACGAGCCCAGATACGCAGTATTTT.

Here the CDR3 DNA reads TGTGCCAGCGGCCCCAGGGGCCCCTACGAGCAGTACTTC. Amino acid sequence: CASGPRGPYEQYF. The V and J genes are TRBV7-2 and TRBJ2-5, with D possibly TRBD1 on 6 matching bases. The end of the DNA is better explained by TRBJ2-7, so the J call may be wrong. CDR1 and CDR2 from the germline V gene are SGHTA and FQGNSA. The CDR3 covers 13 residues.

This clone showed up just a few times. The rearrangement uses TRBV5-1 and TRBJ2-7; 7 bases agree with TRBD2. The CDR3 spans 14 residues. CDR1 is SGHRS, CDR2 YFSETQ, per germline. The trim removed 3 bases at V and 0 bases at J, leaving 3 bases unmatched. The chain's CDR3 is CASSYSGISYEQYF. CDR3 coding DNA: TGCGCCAGCAGCTACAGCGGGATCTCCTACGAGCAGTACTTC. The complete variable domain, with remaining parts taken from reference TRBV5-1 and TRBJ2-7, reads KAGVTQTPRYLIKTRGQQVTLSCSPISGHRSVSWYQQTPGQGLQFLFEYFSETQRNKGNFPGRFSGRQFSNSRSEMNVSTLELGDSALYLCASSYSGISYEQYFGPGTRLTVT.

The V call is TRBV28, the J call TRBJ1-3; D gene ambiguous. Trimming stripped 6 bases from V and 6 bases from J, with 12 bases between. CDR1 MDHEN and CDR2 SYDVKM come from the germline V gene. The CDR3 sequence is 13 residues long. DNA of the CDR3: TGTGCCAGCAGCTTAGGCAGACAAAACACCATATATTTT. Translating it yields CASSLGRQNTIYF.

The V call is TRBV5-4, the J call TRBJ1-1; 9 nucleotides match TRBD1. V shed 4 bases, J shed 5 bases, and the junction held 9 bases outside the gene matches. The CDR3 sequence is 15 residues long. From germline, CDR1 is SGHNT and CDR2 YYREEE (reference sequence). The CDR3 DNA reads TGTGCCAGCAGCCCCCCGGGACAGGGATTTACTGAAGCTTTCTTT. Protein: CASSPPGQGFTEAFF.

The chain is built from TRBV27 and TRBJ2-5; 7 bases map to TRBD2. Germline V gene sequence: CDR1 MNHEY, CDR2 SMNVEV (reference sequence). The CDR3 spans 18 residues. The trim removed 2 bases at V and 2 bases at J, leaving 14 bases unmatched. This CDR3 reads CASSLGLGGSQFQETQYF. In DNA form, the CDR3 reads TGTGCCAGCAGTTTAGGATTAGGCGGGAGTCAGTTTCAAGAGACCCAGTACTTC.

The chain carries TRBV19 and TRBJ2-7; 11 bases line up with TRBD2. The V and J ends lost 3 bases and 5 bases, in that order; junction bases with no gene match: 6. The V gene's germline CDR1 is LNHDA and CDR2 SQIVND (reference sequence). The CDR3 loop spans 15 amino acids. The CDR3, as DNA: TGTGCCAGTAGTATCAGAACTAGCGGGAGCCACGAGCAGTACTTC. This sequence encodes CASSIRTSGSHEQYF.

The V gene is TRBV10-3, the J gene TRBJ2-3, with D possibly matching TRBD2 (5 bases). The V gene's germline CDR1 is ENHRY and CDR2 SYGVKD. V was shortened by 3 bases and J by 4 bases, with 8 bases between the two germline ends. This CDR3 has 13 residues. The CDR3 sequence: CAISELDADTQYF. CDR3 nucleotide sequence: TGTGCCATCAGTGAACTAGATGCAGATACGCAGTATTTT.

CDR3 nucleotide sequence: TGTGCCACGTCCTGGGGGAGGACGGGAGGAGGCACCGGGGAGCTGTTTTTT. Translation: CATSWGRTGGGTGELFF. The gene calls are TRBV10-3 and TRBJ2-2, with 7 nucleotides matching TRBD2. CDR3 length equals 17 residues. CDR1 and CDR2 from the germline V gene are ENHRY and SYGVKD. V shed 10 bases, J shed 4 bases, and the junction held 18 bases outside the gene matches.

The chain combines TRBV19 with TRBJ1-2, with D perhaps matching TRBD1 (6 bases). This CDR3 contains 14 residues. CDR1 and CDR2 from the germline V gene are LNHDA and SQIVND (reference sequence). V lost 6 bases and J lost 8, with 19 bases in between. CDR3 nucleotide sequence: TGTGCCAGTAGCCTCGGGGACACCTGGGGAGGCTACACCTTC. It yields the protein CASSLGDTWGGYTF.

The chain carries TRBV2 and TRBJ2-1, with D possibly TRBD2 on 6 matching bases. This CDR3 has 14 residues. Trimming took off 6 bases at V and 3 bases at J, with 12 bases between the two ends. Per germline, CDR1 SNHLY and CDR2 FYNNEI. As DNA, the CDR3 is TGTGCCAGCAGGCCGGGACTCGACTACAATGAGCAGTTCTTC. Its protein product is CASRPGLDYNEQFF.

This clone was detected once. The CDR3 bases are TGTGCCAGCAGCGCCACGACAGGGGGTAACTATGGCTACACCTTC. Residues: CASSATTGGNYGYTF. The chain uses TRBV9 and TRBJ1-2; 9 bases match TRBD1. Germline values: CDR1 SGDLS, CDR2 YYNGEE. CDR3 length: 15 amino acids. Unmatched junction bases numbered 4, after V lost 3 bases and J lost 1 base.

This sequence joins TRBV9 and TRBJ2-1, with 8 bases lining up with TRBD2. The V gene end was trimmed by 0 bases and the J gene end by 7 bases; junction bases not matched to a gene: 3. The germline gives CDR1 SGDLS, CDR2 YYNGEE. The CDR3 length is 14 residues. The chain's CDR3 is CASSVAQRGNEQFF. The CDR3 nucleotides are TGTGCCAGCAGCGTAGCCCAGCGGGGGAATGAGCAGTTCTTC.

This chain connects TRBV5-1 to TRBJ1-2, with D possibly TRBD1 on 6 matching bases. The V and J ends lost 4 bases and 4 bases respectively, with 17 bases between them. Germline V lookup: CDR1 SGHRS, CDR2 YFSETQ. The CDR3 runs to 15 residues. The CDR3 spells CASSPVGGGSYGYTF. Here the CDR3 DNA reads TGCGCCAGCAGCCCCGTGGGAGGGGGTAGCTATGGCTACACCTTC.

The chain combines TRBV7-9 with TRBJ1-1, with 7 bases fitting TRBD1. Germline assignment: CDR1 SEHNR and CDR2 FQNEAQ (reference sequence). V gave up 2 bases and J gave up 6 bases; unmatched junction bases: 6. The CDR3 consists of 14 residues. The CDR3 here is CASSLIQGKAEAFF. DNA of the CDR3: TGTGCCAGCAGCTTAATACAGGGGAAAGCTGAAGCTTTCTTT.

This clone was seen only a few times. The sample holds other DNA sequences that translate to the same CDR3. V usage is TRBV5-1 and J usage is TRBJ2-5; the match to TRBD1 covers 7 bases. V gave up 4 bases and J gave up 4 bases; unmatched junction bases: 4. The CDR3 runs 13 residues. The germline gives CDR1 SGHRS, CDR2 YFSETQ. Here the CDR3 DNA reads TGCGCCAGCAGCCTGGCAGGGGGAGAGACCCAGTACTTC. Its translation is CASSLAGGETQYF.

This rearrangement joins TRBV6-5 to TRBJ2-3; 8 bases agree with TRBD2. The CDR3 is 15 amino acids. V dropped 6 bases and J dropped 2; count of bases not matched to a gene: 7. Germline V lookup: CDR1 MNHEY, CDR2 SVGAGI. CDR3 amino acids: CASRGTSGNTDTQYF. DNA of the CDR3: TGTGCCAGCAGGGGTACTAGCGGAAACACAGATACGCAGTATTTT.